Presented here are 5 T cell receptor beta chains from one specimen sequenced in a study of T-cell memory formation after mild COVID-19 (dated by TCRdb to the early 2020s). Receptors were amplified or captured by 5' RACE. The sequencer listed for this sample is Illumina NovaSeq 6000. Clones were called with MiXCR by TCRdb after fastp trimmed the public reads at Q25, and only in-frame beta chains were retained. Every entry covers one CDR3 protein and lists the most common genes and DNA from its rows. The sample records over 350,000 distinct CDR3 sequences, more than 15% of which are singletons. The ten largest account for around a fifth of the sample. The sequenced sample consisted of PBMCs or a T cell subset sorted from them (not recorded which). These receptors were obtained from a young man who had mild COVID-19 (a few samples of this study predate the infection). The sample titles of this study are shuffled in the database, so cell type and time point are left out; the donor was told from shared clones.

This clonotype was counted a few times. CDR3: CASSPDPGGYTDTQYF. The CDR3 DNA follows: TGTGCCAGCAGCCCGGATCCAGGGGGCTACACAGATACGCAGTATTTT. V gene TRBV7-2 combines with J gene TRBJ2-3, with 8 nucleotides matching TRBD1. From germline, CDR1 is SGHTA and CDR2 FQGNSA. After removal of 5 bases from V and 2 bases from J, the junction contained 9 bases not matched to a gene. The CDR3 extends over 16 amino acids. The full variable domain, completed using reference TRBV7-2 and TRBJ2-3, is GAGVSQSPSNKVTEKGKDVELRCDPISGHTALYWYRQSLGQGLEFLIYFQGNSAPDKSGLPSDRFSAERTGGSVSTLTIQRTQQEDSAVYLCASSPDPGGYTDTQYFGPGTRLTVL.

This clonotype was seen ten or more times. This sequence joins TRBV5-1 and TRBJ2-5, with a possible D match to TRBD2 (5 bases). V was clipped by 6 bases and J by 1 base, with 16 bases between them. Germline lookup yields CDR1 SGHRS and CDR2 YFSETQ. This CDR3 has 15 amino acids. The CDR3 reads CASTALPSGQETQYF. CDR3 nucleotide sequence: TGCGCCAGCACCGCCCTCCCCAGCGGCCAAGAGACCCAGTACTTC. The entire variable domain, with the rest obtained from reference TRBV5-1 and TRBJ2-5, is as follows: KAGVTQTPRYLIKTRGQQVTLSCSPISGHRSVSWYQQTPGQGLQFLFEYFSETQRNKGNFPGRFSGRQFSNSRSEMNVSTLELGDSALYLCASTALPSGQETQYFGPGTRLLVL.

The chain recombines TRBV29-1 with TRBJ2-7, with D perhaps TRBD1 (6 bases). Germline assignment: CDR1 SQVTM and CDR2 ANQGSEA. V was trimmed by 4 bases and J by 6 bases, leaving 19 bases between them. The CDR3 spans 14 residues. Here the CDR3 reads CSVAPAGAFREQYF. The CDR3 bases are TGCAGCGTTGCCCCGGCAGGGGCCTTCCGCGAGCAGTACTTC.

This clonotype was detected many times. The chain joins TRBV29-1 to TRBJ1-2; possible D gene TRBD1, 5 bases. V was pared by 5 bases and J by 6 bases, with 10 bases between. This CDR3 contains 11 residues. Germline CDR1 and CDR2: SQVTM and ANQGSEA. The CDR3 DNA reads TGCAGCGTTCTTGGGGGTGATGGCTACACCTTC. Its translation: CSVLGGDGYTF.

There are many counts of this clonotype. CDR3 bases: TGCGCCAGCAGCCCTCAGGGCTTCACAGATACGCAGTATTTT. Translating it yields CASSPQGFTDTQYF. The V and J genes are TRBV5-1 and TRBJ2-3; D might be TRBD1 (5 bases). The V end was cut by 4 bases, the J end by 2 bases, with 11 bases between. Germline CDR1 SGHRS, CDR2 YFSETQ. The CDR3 loop spans 14 amino acids.